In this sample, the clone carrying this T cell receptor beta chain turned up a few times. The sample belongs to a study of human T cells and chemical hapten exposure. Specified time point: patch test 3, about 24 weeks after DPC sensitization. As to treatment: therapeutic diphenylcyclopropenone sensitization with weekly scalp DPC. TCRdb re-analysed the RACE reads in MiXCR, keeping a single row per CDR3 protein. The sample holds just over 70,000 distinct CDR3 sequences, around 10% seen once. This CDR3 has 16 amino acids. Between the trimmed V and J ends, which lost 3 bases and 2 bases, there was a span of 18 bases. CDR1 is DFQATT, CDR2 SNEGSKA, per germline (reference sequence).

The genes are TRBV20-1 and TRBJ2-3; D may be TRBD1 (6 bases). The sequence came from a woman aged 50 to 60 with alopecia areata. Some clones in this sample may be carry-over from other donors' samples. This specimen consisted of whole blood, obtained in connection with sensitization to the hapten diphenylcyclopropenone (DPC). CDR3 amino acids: CSARAPPGAFTDTQYF. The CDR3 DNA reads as TGCAGTGCTAGGGCCCCACCAGGGGCTTTCACAGATACGCAGTATTTT.